This T cell receptor (beta chain) stems from a study of naive and memory T cell subsets. Study-wide points: Gini index rose across naive, CM, EM and EMRA in CD4 and CD8. Between naive and memory subsets, TCR abundance power law exponents differed. Especially in CD8 cells, naive repertoires contained a few larger clonotypes, possibly CD45RA-re-expressing memory cells.

In germline, CDR1 is DFQATT, CDR2 SNEGSKA (reference sequence). V lost 3 bases to trimming and J lost 4 bases, with 10 bases between them. The CDR3 extends over 14 amino acids. Two oligonucleotides, mixed equimolar, formed the beta constant-region primer covering TRBC1 and TRBC2. Nested alpha and beta constant-region primers with the SP2 primer drove four PCR rounds on ligated cDNA. Ligation attached a single-stranded oligonucleotide with a 12-nucleotide UMI and the SP2 primer to the cDNA 3' end. TCRdb fed the UMI-ligation and nested PCR reads into MiXCR, producing one record per CDR3 protein. The repertoire has about 150,000 distinct CDR3 sequences, roughly 20% of them found once; the top ten carry roughly 0.1%. This clonotype was seen only a few times. The antigen remains unidentified.

The receptor comes from a human donor in good health. The sequencing input was naive CD4+ T cells from blood. This sequence joins TRBV20-1 and TRBJ2-6; D call uncertain. The CDR3 nucleotides read TGCAGTGCTAGTAAGGTTCTAGGGGCCAACGTCCTGACTTTC. Amino acids: CSASKVLGANVLTF.